One and the same sample provided the 26 T cell receptor beta chains below, sequenced in a study of identical twins. TCRdb re-called the 5' RACE reads with MiXCR, one entry per CDR3 protein. This table has approximately 700,000 distinct CDR3 sequences, over 15% appearing once. A further study also used this sample, focusing on T cells expressing NK-cell markers.

The sequenced sample consisted of PBMCs. Receptors originate from a woman between 18 and 29 years old in good health.

The chain uses TRBV7-9 and TRBJ2-1, with D unclear. Trimming took 7 bases from V and 4 from J, leaving 11 bases between them. Germline V lookup: CDR1 SEHNR, CDR2 FQNEAQ (reference sequence). This CDR3 has 13 residues. CDR3 in DNA: TGTGCCAGCACTGTGCTAGATTACAATGAGCAGTTCTTC. Translating it yields CASTVLDYNEQFF.

The CDR3 here is CASSLDSQPYNEQFF. The CDR3 DNA is TGTGCCAGCAGCCTCGACTCACAACCATACAATGAGCAGTTCTTC. The chain employs TRBV7-2 and TRBJ2-1, with no clear D. The CDR3 spans 15 residues. Trimming cost V 5 bases and J 4 bases, with 15 bases left between them. Germline V CDR1 and CDR2: SGHTA, FQGNSA.

On this clonotype: An end of the junction does not agree with germline; a read error may underlie this. The chain has TRBV3-1 and TRBJ1-6; no clear D gene. This CDR3 comprises 17 residues. Germline-derived CDR1 and CDR2 are LGHDT and YNNKEL (reference sequence). The CDR3 bases are TGTGCCAGCAGCCCCCAGGAGGGCTACTCCTATAATTCACCCCTCGACTTT. Amino acid sequence: CASSPQEGYSYNSPLDF.

This clonotype turned up a few times. V usage is TRBV5-1 and J usage is TRBJ2-7; D is possibly TRBD1 (5 bases). The CDR3 is 14 residues long. CDR1 and CDR2 (germline): SGHRS, YFSETQ. V shed 1 base and J shed 1 base, with 9 bases lying between them. CDR3 residues: CASSLWQGSYEQYF. Written as DNA, the CDR3 is TGCGCCAGCAGCTTGTGGCAGGGTTCCTACGAGCAGTACTTC. Filled out from reference TRBV5-1 and TRBJ2-7, the complete variable domain reads KAGVTQTPRYLIKTRGQQVTLSCSPISGHRSVSWYQQTPGQGLQFLFEYFSETQRNKGNFPGRFSGRQFSNSRSEMNVSTLELGDSALYLCASSLWQGSYEQYFGPGTRLTVT.

V is TRBV19 and J is TRBJ2-7, with TRBD1 as a possible D gene (5 bases). CDR3 length: 15 amino acids. Germline CDR1 and CDR2: LNHDA and SQIVND (reference sequence). With 10 bases removed from V and 1 base from J, the gap between germline ends came to 20 bases. In DNA form, the CDR3 reads TGTGCCACTGGGCGCGGCGCAGGGTTATCCTACGAGCAGTACTTC. Amino acid sequence: CATGRGAGLSYEQYF.

The table lists this clonotype with a few counts. The chain uses TRBV7-8 and TRBJ2-1; the D gene is possibly TRBD2 (5 bases). Trimming took off 1 base at V and 8 bases at J, with 9 bases between the two ends. This CDR3 spans 13 amino acids. The V gene's germline CDR1 is SGHVS and CDR2 FQNEAQ. The CDR3 DNA reads as TGTGCCAGCAGCTTAGGGACTTTCGATGAGCAGTTCTTC. It translates to CASSLGTFDEQFF.

This clonotype was seen only a few times. V usage is TRBV24-1 and J usage is TRBJ2-1; 9 bases match TRBD1. Germline V gives CDR1 KGHDR, CDR2 SFDVKD. This CDR3 has 16 amino acids. V dropped 2 bases and J dropped 4; count of bases not matched to a gene: 5. The CDR3 protein is CATSDSTGTGYNEQFF. For the CDR3, the DNA is TGTGCCACCAGTGATTCTACCGGGACAGGGTACAATGAGCAGTTCTTC.

V is TRBV7-2 and J is TRBJ2-1, with D perhaps TRBD2 (6 bases). Germline assignment: CDR1 SGHTA and CDR2 FQGNSA. The V end lost 6 bases, the J end lost 3 bases, and 9 bases lay between the germline ends. CDR3 length: 13 residues. The CDR3 loop reads CASSTGVYNEQFF. CDR3 bases: TGTGCCAGCAGTACGGGGGTCTACAATGAGCAGTTCTTC.

This clonotype came up a few times. The J gene is TRBJ2-1, the V gene TRBV12-3 or TRBV12-4; tentatively, D is TRBD2 (5 bases). V was trimmed by 7 bases and J by 10 bases, leaving 14 bases between them. The CDR3 length is 12 residues. The CDR3: CASKGSSGEQFF. The CDR3 DNA sequence: TGTGCCAGCAAGGGCAGCTCGGGGGAGCAGTTCTTC.

The CDR3 region is CASSVTGGLGPQHF. The DNA of the CDR3 is TGTGCCAGCAGTGTCACGGGGGGATTGGGGCCCCAGCATTTT. J is TRBJ1-5 and V is TRBV27; tentatively, D is TRBD1 (5 bases). Trimming pared 5 bases from V and 9 bases from J, leaving 17 bases between. Germline assignment: CDR1 MNHEY and CDR2 SMNVEV (reference sequence). This CDR3 region has 14 residues.

This clonotype came up a few times. The chain joins TRBV5-4 to TRBJ2-7, with D possibly being TRBD1 or TRBD2 (5 bases each). CDR3 length: 14 residues. CDR1 is SGHNT and CDR2 is YYREEE in the germline V gene (reference sequence). V gave up 3 bases and J gave up 5 bases, with 15 bases separating them. CDR3 sequence reads: CASSWGRAGDEQYF. The CDR3 coding sequence is TGTGCCAGCAGCTGGGGACGCGCAGGAGACGAGCAGTACTTC.

This clonotype has a handful of counts. The chain couples TRBV6-5 to TRBJ2-3; maybe TRBD2 (6 bases). The V gene lost 4 bases and the J gene lost 7 bases, with 18 bases spanning the gap. CDR1 is MNHEY and CDR2 is SVGAGI in the germline V gene. The CDR3 length is 15 residues. CDR3 sequence (DNA): TGTGCCAGCAGTTGGTCCGGGACTTCCGAAAATACGCAGTATTTT. Encoded protein: CASSWSGTSENTQYF.

This clonotype was seen a single time. V usage is TRBV20-1 and J usage is TRBJ2-3; 7 bases fit TRBD1. J lost 1 base, V lost 5 bases, and 12 bases had no gene match. This CDR3 spans 16 amino acids. Germline CDR1 and CDR2: DFQATT and SNEGSKA (reference sequence). This CDR3 is CSARAPVDRGTDTQYF. CDR3 DNA: TGCAGTGCTCGTGCACCGGTAGACAGGGGCACAGATACGCAGTATTTT.

V gene TRBV11-2 combines with J gene TRBJ2-7, with a possible D match to TRBD2 (6 bases). V was trimmed by 1 base and J by 7 bases, leaving 17 bases between them. This CDR3 has 15 amino acids. The germline gives CDR1 SGHAT, CDR2 FQNNGV. CDR3 loop: CASSLVVGSRGEQYF. The CDR3 coding sequence is TGTGCCAGCAGCTTAGTGGTGGGGAGCCGGGGGGAGCAGTACTTC. Variable domain in full (rest from reference TRBV11-2 and TRBJ2-7): EAGVAQSPRYKIIEKRQSVAFWCNPISGHATLYWYQQILGQGPKLLIQFQNNGVVDDSQLPKDRFSAERLKGVDSTLKIQPAKLEDSAVYLCASSLVVGSRGEQYFGPGTRLTVT.

Only a few counts were recorded for this clonotype. The chain joins TRBV10-3 to TRBJ1-1, with 11 bases that match TRBD1. The germline CDR1 and CDR2 sequences are ENHRY and SYGVKD. The CDR3 has 15 amino acids. Unmatched junction bases numbered 6, after V lost 4 bases and J lost 5 bases. The CDR3 coding sequence is TGTGCCATCAGTGCCCTCCGGGACAGGGGGACTGAAGCTTTCTTT. It codes for CAISALRDRGTEAFF.

This clonotype was counted a few times. This rearrangement joins TRBV9 to TRBJ1-4; no firm D call. V lost 0 bases and J 2 bases, leaving 5 bases between the germline ends. The CDR3 has 14 residues. Germline CDR1 SGDLS, CDR2 YYNGEE. The CDR3 DNA reads TGTGCCAGCAGCGTAGCGTCCACTAATGAAAAACTGTTTTTT. It yields the protein CASSVASTNEKLFF.

This rearrangement joins TRBV12-3 or TRBV12-4 to TRBJ2-5, with TRBD2 as a possible D gene (6 bases). CDR3 length equals 15 residues. The V end was cut by 1 base, the J end by 8 bases, with 17 bases between. The CDR3 sequence: CASSLGAGRLGTQYF. The DNA for the CDR3 is TGTGCCAGCAGTTTAGGGGCGGGACGGTTGGGAACCCAGTACTTC.

This chain uses TRBV7-2 with TRBJ1-4; no reliable D call. The CDR3 length is 14 residues. V was pared by 3 bases and J by 4 bases, with 9 bases between. In germline, CDR1 is SGHTA, CDR2 FQGNSA. CDR3 region: CASSFSRINEKLFF. CDR3 DNA: TGTGCCAGCAGCTTTAGTCGGATTAATGAAAAACTGTTTTTT.

This clonotype was recorded a few times. CDR3 amino acids: CASGLLAGINNEQFF. CDR3 coding DNA: TGTGCCAGCGGGTTGCTAGCGGGTATAAACAATGAGCAGTTCTTC. This chain links TRBV7-3 with TRBJ2-1; 8 bases map to TRBD2. Losses at the gene ends were 8 bases for V and 5 bases for J; bases not matched to a gene: 11. Germline lookup yields CDR1 SGHTA and CDR2 FQGTGA. The CDR3 spans 15 residues.

This clonotype was seen a handful of times. The V and J genes are TRBV12-3 or TRBV12-4 and TRBJ2-3; tentatively, D is TRBD1 (5 bases). This CDR3 is built from 12 residues. Trimming shortened V by 3 bases and J by 7 bases, and 8 bases separated the two germline ends. CDR3 coding DNA: TGTGCCAGCAGTTTCAGGGCTTATACGCAGTATTTT. Amino acid sequence: CASSFRAYTQYF.

This clonotype was detected only a few times. At one end the junction does not follow the germline gene, possibly because of a read error. The V and J genes are TRBV6-5 and TRBJ1-1; perhaps TRBD1 as D (5 bases). The CDR3 runs to 12 residues. Germline V gene data show CDR1 as MNHEY and CDR2 as SVGAGI. The CDR3 spells CACREVGTEAFF. CDR3 bases: TGTGCCTGCAGGGAAGTAGGCACTGAAGCTTTCTTT.

This clonotype was seen only a few times. This chain uses TRBV10-1 with TRBJ2-1, with D possibly matching TRBD1 (5 bases). CDR1 and CDR2 from the germline V gene are WNHNN and SYGVQD (reference sequence). There are 14 residues in the CDR3. V was trimmed by 3 bases and J by 9 bases, leaving 15 bases between them. The CDR3 nucleotides are TGCGCCAGCAGTGACCCTGACAGTGGCGGTGAGCAGTTCTTC. Protein: CASSDPDSGGEQFF.

The V call is TRBV7-9, the J call TRBJ1-5; D possibly corresponds to TRBD1 (6 bases). Germline values: CDR1 SEHNR, CDR2 FQNEAQ (reference sequence). Trimming left V 8 bases short and J 4 bases short, with 12 bases between. The CDR3 loop spans 13 amino acids. In DNA, the CDR3 is TGTGCCAGCGGGACGCAGGGGAATCAGCCCCAGCATTTT. This gives the protein CASGTQGNQPQHF.

The chain joins TRBV5-1 to TRBJ2-3; D might be TRBD1 (6 bases). The CDR3 spans 16 residues. Trimming took off 4 bases at V and 4 bases at J, with 19 bases between the two ends. The germline V gene has CDR1 SGHRS and CDR2 YFSETQ. The CDR3: CASSQTRFEGADTQYF. CDR3 in DNA: TGCGCCAGCAGCCAAACTAGGTTCGAGGGGGCAGATACGCAGTATTTT.

This clonotype has more than one count but fewer than ten. V and J are TRBV20-1 and TRBJ2-7; D not resolved. Germline lookup yields CDR1 DFQATT and CDR2 SNEGSKA (reference sequence). The CDR3 totals 13 residues. V dropped 3 bases and J dropped 3 bases, with 12 bases sitting between them. CDR3 sequence (DNA): TGCAGTGCTAGGAAGCCCGCCGGCTACGAGCAGTACTTC. Its translation is CSARKPAGYEQYF.

The genes are TRBV20-1 and TRBJ2-7; D ambiguous. V lost 3 bases and J lost 1, with 10 bases in between. There are 13 residues in the CDR3. Germline values: CDR1 DFQATT, CDR2 SNEGSKA (reference sequence). Here the CDR3 DNA reads TGCAGTGCTAGTAAAGCATGGTCCTACGAGCAGTACTTC. Translation: CSASKAWSYEQYF.